The 13 T cell receptor beta chains in this list originate from one sample, sequenced in a study of radiotherapy plus CTLA-4 blockade in lung cancer. Assay: immunoSEQ multiplex PCR; the TCRdb copy retains only in-frame clones and omits some. The profile shows some 80,000 clones, roughly four fifths of them singletons. This material consisted of peripheral blood, taken from a patient treated with radiotherapy plus ipilimumab. Receptor source: a human donor with non-small cell lung cancer who had stable disease on radiotherapy plus ipilimumab.

This clone has only a few counts. The rearrangement uses TRBV19 and TRBJ2-1; possibly TRBD1 for D (5 bases). Trimming left V 8 bases short and J 0 bases short, with 11 bases between. This CDR3 has 14 residues. The germline CDR1 and CDR2 sequences are LNHDA and SQIVND (reference sequence). The CDR3 DNA follows: TGTGCCAGTCAGACAGTCCACTCCTACAATGAGCAGTTCTTC. Translation gives CASQTVHSYNEQFF.

This rearrangement joins TRBV4-1 to TRBJ2-2; 9 bases align to TRBD2. CDR3 size: 19 residues. The V segment lost 0 bases and the J segment 6 bases; nucleotides outside the gene matches: 14. The germline gives CDR1 MGHRA, CDR2 YSYEKL. The CDR3 reads CASSQESLTSGWGAGELFF. CDR3 nucleotide sequence: TGCGCCAGCAGCCAAGAGTCCTTGACTAGCGGTTGGGGGGCCGGGGAGCTGTTTTTT.

The rearrangement joins TRBV4-2 to TRBJ2-3; 10 bases are shared with TRBD2. This CDR3 has 17 residues. V gave up 0 bases and J gave up 4 bases; unmatched junction bases: 7. Germline lookup yields CDR1 LGHNA and CDR2 YNFKEQ. The CDR3 loop reads CASSQEGAGGSADTQYF. For the CDR3, the DNA is TGTGCCAGCAGCCAAGAGGGAGCGGGAGGGTCAGCAGATACGCAGTATTTT.

V usage is TRBV6-1 and J usage is TRBJ1-6; TRBD1 agrees at 10 bases. Germline V CDR1 and CDR2: MNHNS, SASEGT. This CDR3 spans 15 amino acids. V dropped 6 bases and J dropped 7; count of bases not matched to a gene: 6. CDR3 region: CASSETTGGNSPLHF. CDR3 sequence (DNA): TGTGCCAGCAGCGAAACGACAGGGGGCAATTCACCCCTCCACTTT.

This chain connects TRBV27 to TRBJ1-4; D remains unclear. Trimming shortened V by 0 bases and J by 8 bases, and 13 bases separated the two germline ends. The length of the CDR3 is 15 residues. The germline gives CDR1 MNHEY, CDR2 SMNVEV (reference sequence). CDR3: CASSLSVTPGEKLFF. In DNA, the CDR3 is TGTGCCAGCAGTTTATCGGTGACCCCTGGGGAAAAACTGTTTTTT.

The V and J genes are TRBV19 and TRBJ1-2, with D possibly matching TRBD1 (6 bases). The germline CDR1 and CDR2 sequences are LNHDA and SQIVND (reference sequence). The CDR3 consists of 13 residues. V was clipped by 3 bases and J by 6 bases, with 11 bases between them. The CDR3 DNA reads TGTGCCAGTAGTATCCGGGGGCGCGATGGCTACACCTTC. Translated: CASSIRGRDGYTF. The entire variable domain, with the rest obtained from reference TRBV19 and TRBJ1-2, is as follows: DGGITQSPKYLFRKEGQNVTLSCEQNLNHDAMYWYRQDPGQGLRLIYYSQIVNDFQKGDIAEGYSVSREKKESFPLTVTSAQKNPTAFYLCASSIRGRDGYTFGSGTRLTVV.

The chain joins TRBV30 to TRBJ2-4; the D gene is possibly TRBD1 (5 bases). The CDR3 extends over 13 amino acids. The ends were cut back, 4 bases at V and 2 bases at J, with 9 bases in the middle. Per germline, CDR1 GTSNPN and CDR2 SVGIG (reference sequence). The CDR3 sequence is CAWTKGPKNIQYF. The CDR3 nucleotides read TGTGCCTGGACCAAGGGGCCCAAAAACATTCAGTACTTC.

The chain has TRBV7-9 and TRBJ1-2; 7 bases match TRBD1. V lost 5 bases and J lost 4; bases outside the gene matches: 10. The germline V gene encodes CDR1 SEHNR and CDR2 FQNEAQ (reference sequence). This CDR3 is built from 15 residues. CDR3: CASSHVRGIGYGYTF. The DNA of the CDR3 is TGTGCCAGCAGCCACGTCAGGGGGATTGGCTATGGCTACACCTTC.

This clone was seen a handful of times. The rearrangement uses TRBV29-1 and TRBJ1-2; D call uncertain. Germline V gene lookup returns CDR1 SQVTM and CDR2 ANQGSEA. CDR3 length equals 10 residues. V was trimmed by 5 bases and J by 11 bases, leaving 12 bases between them. Here the CDR3 DNA reads TGCAGCGTTCAACACGGGCTATACACCTTC. The encoded protein is CSVQHGLYTF. Complete variable domain (other parts from reference TRBV29-1 and TRBJ1-2): SAVISQKPSRDICQRGTSLTIQCQVDSQVTMMFWYRQQPGQSLTLIATANQGSEATYESGFVIDKFPISRPNLTFSTLTVSNMSPEDSSIYLCSVQHGLYTFGSGTRLTVV.

The rearrangement links TRBV27 to TRBJ1-3, with D unresolved. This CDR3 is built from 14 residues. CDR1 MNHEY and CDR2 SMNVEV come from the germline V gene (reference sequence). V was pared by 7 bases and J by 0 bases, with 10 bases between. CDR3 nucleotides: TGTGCCAGCATGCCCCGCCTCTCTGGAAACACCATATATTTT. It encodes CASMPRLSGNTIYF.

The chain links TRBV30 to TRBJ1-1; no reliable D call. V shed 2 bases and J shed 11 bases, with 12 bases lying between them. This CDR3 is 11 amino acids long. Germline V lookup: CDR1 GTSNPN, CDR2 SVGIG (reference sequence). CDR3 DNA: TGTGCCTGGAGTATGGGCACCGAGGCTTTCTTT. Translation gives CAWSMGTEAFF.

The genes are TRBV5-1 and TRBJ2-2, with 11 bases aligning to TRBD2. V was pared by 4 bases and J by 4 bases, with 6 bases of the junction left unmatched. The V gene's germline CDR1 is SGHRS and CDR2 YFSETQ. The CDR3 is 16 residues long. Written as DNA, the CDR3 is TGCGCCAGCAGCCTTAGCGGGGGGGCCGGCACCGGGGAGCTGTTTTTT. Translating gives CASSLSGGAGTGELFF.

This rearrangement joins TRBV15 to TRBJ2-1; 11 bases align to TRBD2. The CDR3 contains 17 residues. CDR1 is LNHNV and CDR2 is YYDKDF in the germline V gene (reference sequence). V was pared by 3 bases and J by 3 bases, with 7 bases of the junction left unmatched. The chain's CDR3 is CATSRVVAGGYYNEQFF. As DNA, the CDR3 is TGTGCCACCAGCAGGGTAGTAGCGGGGGGGTACTACAATGAGCAGTTCTTC. Variable domain in full (rest from reference TRBV15 and TRBJ2-1): DAMVIQNPRYQVTQFGKPVTLSCSQTLNHNVMYWYQQKSSQAPKLLFHYYDKDFNNEADTPDNFQSRRPNTSFCFLDIRSPGLGDTAMYLCATSRVVAGGYYNEQFFGPGTRLTVL.